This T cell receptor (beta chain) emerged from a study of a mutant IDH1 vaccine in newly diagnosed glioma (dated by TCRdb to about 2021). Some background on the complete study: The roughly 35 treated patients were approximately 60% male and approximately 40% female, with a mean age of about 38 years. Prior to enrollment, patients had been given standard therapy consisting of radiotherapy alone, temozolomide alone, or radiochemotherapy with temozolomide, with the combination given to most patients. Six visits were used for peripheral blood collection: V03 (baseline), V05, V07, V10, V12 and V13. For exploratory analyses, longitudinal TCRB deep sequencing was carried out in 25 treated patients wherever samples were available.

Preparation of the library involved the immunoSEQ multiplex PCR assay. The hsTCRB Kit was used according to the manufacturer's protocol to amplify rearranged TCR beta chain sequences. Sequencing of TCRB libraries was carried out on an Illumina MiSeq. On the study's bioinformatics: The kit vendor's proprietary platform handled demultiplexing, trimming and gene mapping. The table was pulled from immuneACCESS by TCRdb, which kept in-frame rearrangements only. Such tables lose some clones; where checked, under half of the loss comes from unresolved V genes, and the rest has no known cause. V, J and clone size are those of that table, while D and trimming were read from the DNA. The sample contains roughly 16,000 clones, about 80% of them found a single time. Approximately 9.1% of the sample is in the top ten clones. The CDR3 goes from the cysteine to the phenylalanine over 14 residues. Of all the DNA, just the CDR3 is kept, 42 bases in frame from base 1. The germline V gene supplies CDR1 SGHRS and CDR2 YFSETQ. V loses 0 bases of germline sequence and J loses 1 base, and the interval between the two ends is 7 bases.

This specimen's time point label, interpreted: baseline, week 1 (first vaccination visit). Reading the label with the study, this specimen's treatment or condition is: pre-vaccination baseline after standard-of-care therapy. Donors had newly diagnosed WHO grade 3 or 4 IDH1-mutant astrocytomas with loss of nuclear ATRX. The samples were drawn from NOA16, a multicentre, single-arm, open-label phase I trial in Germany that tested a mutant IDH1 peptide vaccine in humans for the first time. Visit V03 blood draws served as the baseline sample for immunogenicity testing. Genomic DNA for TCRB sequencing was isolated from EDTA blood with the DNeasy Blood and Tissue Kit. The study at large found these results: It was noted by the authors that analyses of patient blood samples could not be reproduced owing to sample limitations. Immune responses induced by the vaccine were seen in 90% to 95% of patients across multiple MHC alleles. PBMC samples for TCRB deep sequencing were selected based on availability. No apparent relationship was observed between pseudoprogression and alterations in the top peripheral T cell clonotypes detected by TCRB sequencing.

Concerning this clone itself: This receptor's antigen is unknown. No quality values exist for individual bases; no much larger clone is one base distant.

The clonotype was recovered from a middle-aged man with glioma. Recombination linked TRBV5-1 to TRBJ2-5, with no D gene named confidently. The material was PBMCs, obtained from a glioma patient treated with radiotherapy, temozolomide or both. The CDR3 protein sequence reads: CASSLGGPQETQYF. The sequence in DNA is TGCGCCAGCAGCTTGGGAGGCCCCCAAGAGACCCAGTACTTC.